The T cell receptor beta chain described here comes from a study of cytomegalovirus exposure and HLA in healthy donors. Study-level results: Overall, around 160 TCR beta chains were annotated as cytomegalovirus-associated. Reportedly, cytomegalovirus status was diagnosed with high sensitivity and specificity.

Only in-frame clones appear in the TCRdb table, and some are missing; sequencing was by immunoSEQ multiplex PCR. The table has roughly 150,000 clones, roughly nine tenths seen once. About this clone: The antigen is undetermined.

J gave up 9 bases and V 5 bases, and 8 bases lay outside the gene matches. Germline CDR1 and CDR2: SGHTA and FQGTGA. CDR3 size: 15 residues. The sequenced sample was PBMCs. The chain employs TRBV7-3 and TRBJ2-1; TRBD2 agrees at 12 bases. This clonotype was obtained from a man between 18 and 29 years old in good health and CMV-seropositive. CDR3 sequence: CASSRLAGVYSEQFF. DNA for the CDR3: TGTGCCAGCAGCCGACTAGCGGGAGTGTATAGTGAGCAGTTCTTC.